These 27 T cell receptor beta chains were all obtained from the same sample, sequenced in a study of OX40 agonist ivuxolimab in advanced cancers. Clones were read by immunoSEQ multiplex PCR, and TCRdb kept only the in-frame ones, dropping some. The table shows tens of thousands of clones, with roughly four fifths occurring only once. Sequenced here: CD4+ or CD8+ T cells sorted from blood, sampled in a trial of the OX40 agonist ivuxolimab. Every receptor here comes from an adult with an advanced solid tumor such as melanoma, head and neck, liver or kidney cancer.

The chain is built from TRBV7-9 and TRBJ1-5; no firm D call. This CDR3 contains 12 residues. Looked up from germline, CDR1 is SEHNR and CDR2 is FQNEAQ (reference sequence). Trimming shortened V by 1 base and J by 6 bases, and 4 bases separated the two germline ends. The CDR3 nucleotides are TGTGCCAGCAGCTTAGAGGGTCAGCCCCAGCATTTT. The encoded protein is CASSLEGQPQHF.

This clone was detected only a few times. The chain couples TRBV5-1 to TRBJ1-6; TRBD1 agrees at 7 bases. With V trimmed by 4 bases and J by 8 bases, 9 bases remained unmatched. The CDR3 spans 15 residues. From germline, CDR1 is SGHRS and CDR2 YFSETQ. DNA of the CDR3: TGCGCCAGCAGCAGGTTCGGACAGGTGGATTCACCCCTCCACTTT. Amino acid sequence: CASSRFGQVDSPLHF. The full variable domain, with the rest looked up from reference TRBV5-1 and TRBJ1-6, is KAGVTQTPRYLIKTRGQQVTLSCSPISGHRSVSWYQQTPGQGLQFLFEYFSETQRNKGNFPGRFSGRQFSNSRSEMNVSTLELGDSALYLCASSRFGQVDSPLHFGNGTRLTVT.

The chain recombines TRBV7-9 with TRBJ1-1, with TRBD1 as a possible D gene (6 bases). The V gene's germline CDR1 is SEHNR and CDR2 FQNEAQ (reference sequence). Between the trimmed V and J ends, which lost 5 bases and 6 bases, there was a span of 10 bases. There are 12 residues in the CDR3. The CDR3 reads CASSPGGPEAFF. CDR3 DNA sequence: TGTGCCAGCAGCCCGGGGGGGCCTGAAGCTTTCTTT.

Only a few counts were recorded for this clone. The chain couples TRBV9 to TRBJ1-1, with D perhaps matching TRBD1 (5 bases). Trimming left V 3 bases short and J 6 bases short, with 9 bases between. Germline V gives CDR1 SGDLS, CDR2 YYNGEE. The CDR3 has 12 residues. The CDR3 nucleotides read TGTGCCAGCAGCGGTAGGGGCGCTGAAGCTTTCTTT. This translates into CASSGRGAEAFF.

V gene TRBV9 combines with J gene TRBJ2-3; D unresolved. Trimming pared 3 bases from V and 2 bases from J, leaving 16 bases between. This CDR3 has 16 residues. The germline V gene has CDR1 SGDLS and CDR2 YYNGEE. This chain's CDR3 is CASSDSQSHYTDTQYF. As DNA, the CDR3 is TGTGCCAGCAGCGATAGTCAGTCCCACTACACAGATACGCAGTATTTT.

The chain joins TRBV11-2 to TRBJ1-2, with 8 bases fitting TRBD1. J was trimmed by 7 bases and V by 2 bases; bases with no gene match: 6. The CDR3 runs to 14 residues. Germline V CDR1 and CDR2: SGHAT, FQNNGV. CDR3 bases: TGTGCCAGCAGCTTAAACCAGGGGGCGGGTGGCTACACCTTC. Protein product: CASSLNQGAGGYTF.

The chain is built from TRBV28 and TRBJ2-4; TRBD1 agrees at 12 bases. Germline V gene sequence: CDR1 MDHEN, CDR2 SYDVKM. Trimming took 5 bases from V and 1 from J; bases not matched to a gene: 6. The CDR3 runs 17 residues. The CDR3: CASSVPGTGGAKNIQYF. CDR3 DNA: TGTGCCAGCAGTGTCCCCGGGACAGGGGGCGCCAAAAACATTCAGTACTTC.

J is TRBJ2-7 and V is TRBV6-5, with D perhaps TRBD1 or TRBD2 (5 bases each). Trimming shortened V by 5 bases and J by 7 bases, and 18 bases separated the two germline ends. CDR3 size: 14 residues. In germline, CDR1 is MNHEY, CDR2 SVGAGI. CDR3 sequence reads: CASSKTADHDEQYF. In DNA, the CDR3 is TGTGCCAGCAGTAAGACAGCGGATCACGATGAGCAGTACTTC.

The gene calls are TRBV27 and TRBJ2-7; TRBD1 might be the D (8 bases). CDR3 length: 15 residues. The germline CDR1 and CDR2 sequences are MNHEY and SMNVEV (reference sequence). V dropped 8 bases and J dropped 2 bases, with 19 bases sitting between them. The DNA of the CDR3 is TGTGCCAGCGCCTTCAACAGGGGGGGAACCTACGAGCAGTACTTC. It encodes CASAFNRGGTYEQYF.

This clone appeared a single time. This chain uses TRBV6-5 with TRBJ2-1; D is possibly TRBD1 (5 bases). The germline CDR1 and CDR2 sequences are MNHEY and SVGAGI. This CDR3 comprises 13 residues. V lost 3 bases to trimming and J lost 3 bases, with 6 bases between them. The CDR3 DNA is TGTGCCAGCAGTTATGACAGCTACAATGAGCAGTTCTTC. As protein: CASSYDSYNEQFF.

This clone was counted a few times. The chain has TRBV9 and TRBJ2-3, with D perhaps given as TRBD1 or TRBD2 (6 bases each). V was trimmed by 5 bases and J by 4 bases, leaving 17 bases between them. Per germline, CDR1 SGDLS and CDR2 YYNGEE. The CDR3 length is 15 residues. The CDR3 bases are TGTGCCAGCAGGAGGGGGTCCACGGGGGCAGATACGCAGTATTTT. This translates into CASRRGSTGADTQYF.

The chain uses TRBV5-4 and TRBJ2-7; the D gene is possibly TRBD1 (6 bases). CDR3 length: 13 residues. V dropped 7 bases and J dropped 0 bases, with 11 bases sitting between them. CDR1 is SGHNT and CDR2 is YYREEE in the germline V gene (reference sequence). In DNA form, the CDR3 reads TGTGCCAGCCGAGACAGGTCCTCCTACGAGCAGTACTTC. Amino acid sequence: CASRDRSSYEQYF.

This chain joins TRBV27 and TRBJ1-5; D call uncertain. Trimming removed 5 bases at V and 0 bases at J, with 5 bases between. CDR1 MNHEY and CDR2 SMNVEV come from the germline V gene (reference sequence). CDR3 size: 13 residues. CDR3 bases: TGTGCCAGCAGTACCCATAGCAATCAGCCCCAGCATTTT. As protein: CASSTHSNQPQHF.

J is TRBJ2-7 and V is TRBV29-1, with 7 nucleotides matching TRBD1. The CDR3 extends over 14 amino acids. CDR1 and CDR2 (germline): SQVTM, ANQGSEA. V lost 8 bases, J lost 1 base, and 11 bases stayed unmatched. CDR3 coding DNA: TGCAGCATAATAAGGGGGCGGATTTCCTACGAGCAGTACTTC. Translated: CSIIRGRISYEQYF.

This rearrangement joins TRBV7-9 to TRBJ1-2; D not certain. Germline V gene data show CDR1 as SEHNR and CDR2 as FQNEAQ (reference sequence). CDR3 length: 17 amino acids. V was clipped by 5 bases and J by 2 bases, with 21 bases between them. The CDR3 region has the DNA TGTGCCAGCAGCCCGCCCACGATTGGCGGAGGGAACTATGGCTACACCTTC. Translation: CASSPPTIGGGNYGYTF.

This chain uses TRBV9 with TRBJ2-7; maybe TRBD1 (6 bases). The length of the CDR3 is 16 residues. Per the germline V gene, CDR1 is SGDLS and CDR2 is YYNGEE. V was clipped by 0 bases and J by 1 base, with 14 bases between them. The CDR3 is CASSVGGGLRSYEQYF. The DNA of the CDR3 is TGTGCCAGCAGCGTAGGTGGGGGCTTGAGGTCCTACGAGCAGTACTTC. Filled out from reference TRBV9 and TRBJ2-7, the complete variable domain reads DSGVTQTPKHLITATGQRVTLRCSPRSGDLSVYWYQQSLDQGLQFLIQYYNGEERAKGNILERFSAQQFPDLHSELNLSSLELGDSALYFCASSVGGGLRSYEQYFGPGTRLTVT.

The V call is TRBV7-3, the J call TRBJ2-2, with 11 bases fitting TRBD1. The CDR3 length is 14 residues. From germline, CDR1 is SGHTA and CDR2 FQGTGA. J lost 6 bases, V lost 3 bases, and 0 bases had no gene match. The CDR3: CASSLGQGAGELFF. CDR3 sequence (DNA): TGTGCCAGCAGCTTGGGACAGGGGGCCGGGGAGCTGTTTTTT.

The CDR3 DNA sequence: TGCGCCAGCAGCCAAGGATGGACTCTTGACTATCAAGAGACCCAGTACTTC. This codes for CASSQGWTLDYQETQYF. This rearrangement joins TRBV4-1 to TRBJ2-5, with D tentatively TRBD2 (5 bases). The V end lost 1 base, the J end lost 2 bases, and 17 bases lay between the germline ends. The CDR3 spans 17 residues. The germline V gene has CDR1 MGHRA and CDR2 YSYEKL.

This rearrangement joins TRBV4-2 to TRBJ2-3; D is undetermined. CDR3 length: 16 amino acids. The V end lost 0 bases, the J end lost 8 bases, and 18 bases lay between the germline ends. Germline V CDR1 and CDR2: LGHNA, YNFKEQ. CDR3 region: CASSQEVSSDAVTQYF. CDR3 coding DNA: TGTGCCAGCAGCCAAGAAGTGTCTTCCGACGCGGTTACGCAGTATTTT.

The chain combines TRBV29-1 with TRBJ2-5; D could derive from TRBD1 or TRBD2 (5 bases each). Germline assignment: CDR1 SQVTM and CDR2 ANQGSEA. CDR3 length equals 12 residues. The CDR3: CTLGGPSGTQYF. The CDR3 DNA reads as TGCACCCTTGGGGGTCCCTCGGGGACCCAGTACTTC.

V and J are TRBV29-1 and TRBJ2-1; the match to TRBD1 covers 9 bases. J gave up 6 bases and V 7 bases, and 4 bases lay outside the gene matches. The CDR3 contains 12 residues. Germline assignment: CDR1 SQVTM and CDR2 ANQGSEA. CDR3 DNA sequence: TGCAGCGGATGGACAGGGGCCAATGAGCAGTTCTTC. This translates into CSGWTGANEQFF.

This clone has just a few counts. The rearrangement joins TRBV27 to TRBJ1-2; 8 positions match TRBD1. V lost 6 bases to trimming and J lost 6 bases; unmatched junction nucleotides: 3. The CDR3 has 12 amino acids. The germline CDR1 and CDR2 sequences are MNHEY and SMNVEV (reference sequence). CDR3 nucleotides: TGTGCCAGCAGAGGGACAGGAGATGGCTACACCTTC. It yields the protein CASRGTGDGYTF.

DNA for the CDR3: TGTGCCAGCAGTCTTGGGGCCATGCGCGAGCAGTACTTC. Translating gives CASSLGAMREQYF. The V and J genes are TRBV6-5 and TRBJ2-7; weak D call: TRBD1 (5 bases). V gave up 5 bases and J gave up 6 bases, with 14 bases separating them. The CDR3 loop spans 13 amino acids. Per germline, CDR1 MNHEY and CDR2 SVGAGI.

The chain employs TRBV28 and TRBJ2-7; no clear D gene. The CDR3 consists of 12 residues. Trimming left V 5 bases short and J 0 bases short, with 5 bases between. Germline CDR1 and CDR2: MDHEN and SYDVKM. The CDR3 reads CASSITSYEQYF. The CDR3 bases are TGTGCCAGCAGTATTACCTCCTACGAGCAGTACTTC.

The V and J genes are TRBV6-5 and TRBJ1-1; tentatively, D is TRBD1 (6 bases). The CDR3 runs 14 residues. The V end was cut by 2 bases, the J end by 4 bases, with 11 bases between. Germline CDR1 is MNHEY and CDR2 is SVGAGI. In DNA, the CDR3 is TGTGCCAGCAGTTACGCCACAGGGACCACTGAAGCTTTCTTT. Protein product: CASSYATGTTEAFF.

This chain links TRBV2 with TRBJ2-1; 14 bases match TRBD2. Trimming cost V 0 bases and J 6 bases; bases outside gene matches: 7. The germline V gene encodes CDR1 SNHLY and CDR2 FYNNEI. The CDR3 contains 18 residues. DNA for the CDR3: TGTGCCAGCAGTGAAGCCACGGGACTAGCGGGAGCCAGCAATGAGCAGTTCTTC. Translated, it gives CASSEATGLAGASNEQFF.

The genes are TRBV4-1 and TRBJ1-2; D gene unclear. CDR1 is MGHRA, CDR2 YSYEKL, per germline. V lost 0 bases to trimming and J lost 3 bases, with 17 bases between them. CDR3 length equals 17 residues. This chain's CDR3 is CASSQESRARADYGYTF. DNA for the CDR3: TGCGCCAGCAGCCAAGAATCGCGGGCTCGGGCAGACTATGGCTACACCTTC.